This record covers a single T cell receptor beta chain. The antigen is unknown. This specimen comes from a study of PD-L1 blockade in urothelial cancer. Study-level information: Treatment start was followed by blood analysis at 3 weeks (second dose) and again at 6 weeks.

Trimming cost V 6 bases and J 3 bases, with 12 bases left between them. CDR1 and CDR2 from the germline V gene are MNHEY and SVGAGI. The CDR3 is 14 residues long. Assay: immunoSEQ multiplex PCR; the TCRdb copy retains only in-frame clones and omits some. Found here are tens of thousands of clones, roughly four fifths of them singletons; the top ten hold more than 5.5%. Described time point: pretreatment peripheral blood. Findings and limits, study-wide: Expansion of tumor-associated blood clones at 3 weeks was greater in durable-benefit patients.

V is TRBV6-5 and J is TRBJ1-3, with TRBD1 as a possible D gene (6 bases). Here the sequenced sample was PBMCs, taken around atezolizumab (anti-PD-L1) treatment. The receptor's source is a man between 65 and 85 years old with urothelial cancer. CDR3 sequence: CASSLTGLGNTIYF. In DNA, the CDR3 is TGTGCCAGCAGCTTAACAGGGCTTGGAAACACCATATATTTT.